Following are 8 T cell receptor beta chains from one sample sequenced in a study of cytomegalovirus exposure and HLA in healthy donors. PCR involved 60 Vbeta and 13 Jbeta primers. The protocol was immunoSEQ multiplex PCR, while the TCRdb copy is restricted to in-frame clones and leaves out a portion. The table has some 150,000 clones, less than 80% seen once. Specimen: PBMCs. These receptors originate from a female donor in good health and CMV-seropositive.

Here the CDR3 reads CASSRYRDRKRESYEQFF. As DNA, the CDR3 is TGTGCCAGCAGCCGATATCGGGACAGAAAGCGGGAGAGTTATGAGCAGTTCTTC. The V and J genes are TRBV7-9 and TRBJ2-1; possibly TRBD2 for D (8 bases). CDR1 and CDR2 (germline): SEHNR, FQNEAQ (reference sequence). Trimming took off 5 bases at V and 8 bases at J, with 28 bases between the two ends. The CDR3 has 18 amino acids.

This clone came up once. The V and J genes are TRBV19 and TRBJ2-7, with a possible D match to TRBD1 (6 bases). This CDR3 contains 14 residues. Germline CDR1 reads LNHDA; CDR2 reads SQIVND (reference sequence). V lost 4 bases to trimming and J lost 6 bases, with 16 bases between them. CDR3 amino acids: CASSTDSLNGEQYF. The CDR3 coding sequence is TGTGCCAGTAGTACGGACAGCTTGAACGGCGAGCAGTACTTC.

For the CDR3, the DNA is TGCGCCAGCAGCCGGCTGACATACACCGGGGAGCTGTTTTTT. Amino acids: CASSRLTYTGELFF. This chain connects TRBV5-1 to TRBJ2-2; D not resolved. The CDR3 extends over 14 amino acids. Trimming pared 4 bases from V and 3 bases from J, leaving 10 bases between. Germline assignment: CDR1 SGHRS and CDR2 YFSETQ.

This clone appeared once. The V and J genes are TRBV25-1 and TRBJ1-3, with no clear D. V lost 2 bases and J lost 3, with 11 bases in between. Germline values: CDR1 MGHDK, CDR2 SYGVNS. This CDR3 spans 15 amino acids. The CDR3 bases are TGTGCCAGCAGTGAAGAGTTCGCGGTTGGAAACACCATATATTTT. It yields the protein CASSEEFAVGNTIYF.

The chain employs TRBV25-1 and TRBJ2-7; 9 nucleotides align to TRBD1. This CDR3 is built from 15 residues. Germline-derived CDR1 and CDR2 are MGHDK and SYGVNS. Germline trimming cut 3 bases from V and 5 bases from J; bases unmatched to any gene: 8. The CDR3 loop reads CASSDQVDRGHEQYF. The CDR3 region has the DNA TGTGCCAGCAGTGACCAGGTGGACAGGGGCCACGAGCAGTACTTC.

This clone was counted only a few times. The genes are TRBV6-5 and TRBJ2-7; 7 bases fit TRBD1. Trimming took 7 bases from V and 7 from J; bases not matched to a gene: 10. Per germline, CDR1 MNHEY and CDR2 SVGAGI. CDR3 length: 13 residues. CDR3 sequence (DNA): TGTGCCAGCACCGGGACAGTATCGTATGAGCAGTACTTC. Residues: CASTGTVSYEQYF.

The chain combines TRBV10-2 with TRBJ2-2, with TRBD2 matching over 8 bases. V gave up 8 bases and J gave up 3 bases; unmatched junction bases: 5. CDR3 length: 14 amino acids. CDR1 WSHSY and CDR2 SAAADI come from the germline V gene. The CDR3 DNA reads TGCGCCAGCTCGGCGGGACTAGACACCGGGGAGCTGTTTTTT. Residues: CASSAGLDTGELFF.

The count of this clone is one. The chain has TRBV29-1 and TRBJ2-1; D might be TRBD2 (5 bases). Trimming removed 7 bases from V and 2 bases from J, with 12 bases in between. Germline V gives CDR1 SQVTM, CDR2 ANQGSEA. The CDR3 consists of 13 residues. The CDR3 region has the DNA TGCAGCGGCAACAGCGGAGCCTACAATGAGCAGTTCTTC. Its translation: CSGNSGAYNEQFF.